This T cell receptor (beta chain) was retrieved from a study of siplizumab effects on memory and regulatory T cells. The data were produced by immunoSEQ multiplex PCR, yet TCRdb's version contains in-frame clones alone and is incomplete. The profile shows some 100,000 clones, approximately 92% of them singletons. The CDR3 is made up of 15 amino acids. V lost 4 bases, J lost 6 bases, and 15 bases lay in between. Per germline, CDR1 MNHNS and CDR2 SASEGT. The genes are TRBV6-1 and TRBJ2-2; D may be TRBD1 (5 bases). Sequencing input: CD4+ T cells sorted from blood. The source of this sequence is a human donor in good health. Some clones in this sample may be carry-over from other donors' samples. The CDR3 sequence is CASSGVGHKAGELFF. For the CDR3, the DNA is TGTGCCAGCAGTGGGGTGGGGCATAAGGCCGGGGAGCTGTTTTTT.